The 3 T cell receptor beta chains below all came from one sample that was sequenced in a study of beta chain features in type 1 diabetes. Study-level findings and limits: Type 1 diabetes patients had moderately but significantly shorter TCRB CDR3s in all four CD4+ subsets.

Their specific antigens are unknown. Reverse transcribing all isolated RNA meant expressed TCRB transcripts were sequenced. Libraries were prepared by immunoSEQ multiplex PCR; TCRdb keeps only in-frame clonotypes and omits some of them. The sample yields around 170,000 clones, roughly 9% seen once. Source material: central memory CD4+ T cells from blood. These receptors were obtained from a woman in her twenties or thirties with type 1 diabetes.

The rearrangement uses TRBV6-6 and TRBJ2-7, with 10 bases identical to TRBD2. With V trimmed by 7 bases and J by 3 bases, 6 bases remained unmatched. Germline values: CDR1 MNHNY, CDR2 SVGAGI (reference sequence). The CDR3 spans 14 residues. CDR3: CASMLLAGGYEQYF. The CDR3 region has the DNA TGTGCCAGCATGTTGTTAGCGGGAGGCTACGAGCAGTACTTC.

The V gene is TRBV29-1, the J gene TRBJ2-5; the match to TRBD2 covers 8 bases. Per the germline V gene, CDR1 is SQVTM and CDR2 is ANQGSEA. This CDR3 is 17 amino acids long. After removal of 5 bases from V and 0 bases from J, the junction contained 14 bases not matched to a gene. The DNA for the CDR3 is TGCAGCGTTAATGGCGGGCGGGAGGTCCAGTACCAAGAGACCCAGTACTTC. This encodes CSVNGGREVQYQETQYF.

This chain links TRBV5-1 with TRBJ2-3; 7 nucleotides line up with TRBD1. Germline values: CDR1 SGHRS, CDR2 YFSETQ. The CDR3 covers 14 residues. With 4 bases clipped from V and 0 bases from J, the junction kept 2 bases outside the gene matches. CDR3 sequence: CASSTGESTDTQYF. The CDR3 DNA is TGCGCCAGCAGCACAGGGGAAAGCACAGATACGCAGTATTTT. The full variable domain, in which reference TRBV5-1 and TRBJ2-3 provide the parts outside the CDR3, is KAGVTQTPRYLIKTRGQQVTLSCSPISGHRSVSWYQQTPGQGLQFLFEYFSETQRNKGNFPGRFSGRQFSNSRSEMNVSTLELGDSALYLCASSTGESTDTQYFGPGTRLTVL.